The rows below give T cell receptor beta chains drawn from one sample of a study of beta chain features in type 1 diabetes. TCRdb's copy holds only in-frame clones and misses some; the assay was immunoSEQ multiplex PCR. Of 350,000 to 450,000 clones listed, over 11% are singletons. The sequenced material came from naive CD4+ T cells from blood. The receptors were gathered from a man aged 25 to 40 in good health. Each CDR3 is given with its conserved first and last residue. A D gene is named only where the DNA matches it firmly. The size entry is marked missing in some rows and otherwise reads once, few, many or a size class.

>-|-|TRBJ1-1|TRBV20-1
TGCAGTGCTAGCTTATTTACTGAAGCTTTCTTT
CSASLFTEAFF
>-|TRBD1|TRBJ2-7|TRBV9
TGTGCCAGCAGCGGCGACAGGGACGAGCAGTACTTC
CASSGDRDEQYF
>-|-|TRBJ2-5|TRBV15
TGTGCCACCAGCAGGTCGGTACAAGAGACCCAGTACTTC
CATSRSVQETQYF
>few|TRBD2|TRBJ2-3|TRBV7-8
TGTGCCAGCAGCTTAGTTCTAGCGGTGGCAGATACGCAGTATTTT
CASSLVLAVADTQYF
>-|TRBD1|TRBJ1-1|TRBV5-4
TGTGCCAGCAGCGGTAACAGGGGATCGAACACTGAAGCTTTCTTT
CASSGNRGSNTEAFF
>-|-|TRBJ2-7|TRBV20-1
TGCAGTGCCCGAAAGGGTCGAGAGCAGTACTTC
CSARKGREQYF
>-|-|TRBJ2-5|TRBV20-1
TGCAGTGCCTGTCGAATCGAGACCCAGTACTTC
CSACRIETQYF
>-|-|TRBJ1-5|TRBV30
TGTGCCTGGAGTGGAGGGGCAAATCAGCCCCAGCATTTT
CAWSGGANQPQHF
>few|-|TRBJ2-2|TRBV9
TGTGCCAGCAGCGTAGGACACAACACCGGGGAGCTGTTTTTT
CASSVGHNTGELFF
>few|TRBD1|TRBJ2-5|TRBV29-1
TGCAGCCTAAGGGGACAGGTGTTCGAGACCCAGTACTTC
CSLRGQVFETQYF
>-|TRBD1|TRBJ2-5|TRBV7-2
TGTGCCAGCAGCTTAGTTGGTCACAGGGGCGGAGAGACCCAGTACTTC
CASSLVGHRGGETQYF
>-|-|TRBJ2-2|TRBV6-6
TGTGCCAGCAGTTACGAGGGGTCGAACACCGGGGAGCTGTTTTTT
CASSYEGSNTGELFF
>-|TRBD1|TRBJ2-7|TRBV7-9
TGTGCCAGCAGCCCGATTCCGGGACAGTCCTACGAGCAGTACTTC
CASSPIPGQSYEQYF
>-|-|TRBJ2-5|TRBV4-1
TGCGCCAGCAGCCGAGACCAGCAAGAGACCCAGTACTTC
CASSRDQQETQYF
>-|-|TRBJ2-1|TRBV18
TGTGCCAGCTCACCTGATTCGATGGCAGGCGGTGAGCAGTTCTTC
CASSPDSMAGGEQFF
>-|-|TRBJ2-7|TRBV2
TGTGCCAGCAGTGAAGTTAGGCTTTCCGGCGAGCAGTACTTC
CASSEVRLSGEQYF
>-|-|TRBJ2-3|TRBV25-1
TGTGCCAGCAGTGAGTCAGCTGATACGCAGTATTTT
CASSESADTQYF